The entry below gives a single T cell receptor beta chain sequence along with its context. This entry is derived from a study of T cell responses to AZD1222 COVID-19 vaccine. In the study overall: It was second doses at about 4 or about 12 weeks that were pooled.

CDR3 length: 16 residues. Trimming took 4 bases from V and 3 from J, leaving 18 bases between them. Germline V gives CDR1 SNHLY, CDR2 FYNNEI. Here immunoSEQ multiplex PCR was the method, and the copy in TCRdb shows in-frame clones only, minus some. This table has about 130,000 clones, 70% to 90% appearing once. The chain links TRBV2 to TRBJ1-1; perhaps TRBD1 as D (6 bases). The receptor comes from an adult in good health. Sequencing was performed on peripheral blood, taken on day 0 of AZD1222 vaccination. The CDR3 protein is CASSADSGYLDTEAFF. The CDR3 bases are TGTGCCAGCAGTGCGGACAGCGGGTACTTGGACACTGAAGCTTTCTTT. The whole variable domain, remainder taken from reference TRBV2 and TRBJ1-1, is EPEVTQTPSHQVTQMGQEVILRCVPISNHLYFYWYRQILGQKVEFLVSFYNNEISEKSEIFDDQFSVERPDGSNFTLKIRSTKLEDSAMYFCASSADSGYLDTEAFFGQGTRLTVV.